This T cell receptor beta chain was sequenced in a study of cytomegalovirus exposure and HLA in healthy donors. CDR1 is MGHRA, CDR2 YSYEKL, per germline. Between the trimmed V and J ends, which lost 0 bases and 1 base, there was a span of 9 bases. The CDR3 extends over 15 amino acids. PCR primers comprised 60 Vbeta and 13 Jbeta primers. This table comes from immunoSEQ multiplex PCR, and its TCRdb copy is limited to in-frame clones, with some not included. The table records 93,000 or so clones, 80% to 90% of them present only once. Findings of the study overall: An analysis done earlier found most TCR beta V segments productive about 87% or about 30% of the time. According to the study, 160 or so TCR beta chains were cytomegalovirus-associated. Evidence from a later analysis indicated that most CMV-associated TCR beta chains looked HLA-restricted.

These donors counted as nominally healthy when sampled, but unrecorded immune exposures were likely. Concerning this clone: The antigen is not known.

This sequence originates from a woman younger than 30 in good health and CMV-seropositive. Sequencing was done on a sample of PBMCs. The V call is TRBV4-1, the J call TRBJ1-1; weak D call: TRBD1 (6 bases). CDR3 DNA: TGCGCCAGCAGCCAAGATGCGGACAGGAACACTGAAGCTTTCTTT. Protein product: CASSQDADRNTEAFF.